This entry lists 22 T cell receptor beta chains sequenced from one sample in a study of shared clonotypes between healthy human individuals. TCRdb's copy holds only in-frame clones and misses some; the assay was immunoSEQ multiplex PCR. The table records about 560,000 clones, around 77% of them present only once. Source material: PBMCs. Receptor source: a woman aged 40 to 50 in good health. Some clones in this sample may be carry-over from other donors' samples.

The chain recombines TRBV18 with TRBJ2-1, with 9 bases aligning to TRBD2. This CDR3 is built from 15 residues. Germline V gene sequence: CDR1 KGHSH, CDR2 LQKENI. V dropped 2 bases and J dropped 8; count of bases not matched to a gene: 7. The CDR3 DNA reads TGTGCCAGCTCACCATTAGCGGGAGACGTCGATGAGCAGTTCTTC. Protein: CASSPLAGDVDEQFF.

This chain links TRBV5-1 with TRBJ2-3, with 9 bases that match TRBD2. The germline V gene encodes CDR1 SGHRS and CDR2 YFSETQ. V shed 0 bases and J 3 bases; nucleotides not matched to a gene: 5. CDR3 length equals 16 residues. DNA of the CDR3: TGCGCCAGCAGCTTGGGAGCTAGCGGGGTAACAGATACGCAGTATTTT. Translated: CASSLGASGVTDTQYF.

The J gene is TRBJ2-7, the V gene TRBV2; D might be TRBD2 (8 bases). Germline assignment: CDR1 SNHLY and CDR2 FYNNEI. The V end was cut by 6 bases, the J end by 2 bases, with 17 bases between. This CDR3 spans 15 amino acids. CDR3 coding DNA: TGTGCCAGCAGGCCTGCGGGGGGACAGCCCTACGAGCAGTACTTC. Its translation is CASRPAGGQPYEQYF. The variable domain in full, with the rest retrieved from reference TRBV2 and TRBJ2-7, is EPEVTQTPSHQVTQMGQEVILRCVPISNHLYFYWYRQILGQKVEFLVSFYNNEISEKSEIFDDQFSVERPDGSNFTLKIRSTKLEDSAMYFCASRPAGGQPYEQYFGPGTRLTVT.

The chain carries TRBV7-2 and TRBJ2-7; 11 nucleotides align to TRBD1. Trimming at V came to 1 base and at J to 2 bases, leaving 1 base not matched to a gene. This CDR3 has 15 residues. CDR1 is SGHTA and CDR2 is FQGNSA in the germline V gene. CDR3 sequence reads: CASSLGTGGPYEQYF. The CDR3 DNA sequence: TGTGCCAGCAGCTTAGGGACAGGGGGCCCCTACGAGCAGTACTTC.

This rearrangement joins TRBV5-4 to TRBJ2-1, with no clear D. The V gene's germline CDR1 is SGHNT and CDR2 YYREEE (reference sequence). This CDR3 has 15 residues. Trimming pared 0 bases from V and 0 bases from J, leaving 7 bases between. For the CDR3, the DNA is TGTGCCAGCAGCTTGGTAACTGGCTCCTACAATGAGCAGTTCTTC. Its translation: CASSLVTGSYNEQFF.

J is TRBJ2-2 and V is TRBV5-1; tentative D call: TRBD1 (7 bases). The CDR3 runs to 15 residues. Germline CDR1 is SGHRS and CDR2 is YFSETQ. V gave up 5 bases and J gave up 5 bases, with 16 bases separating them. DNA of the CDR3: TGCGCCAGCAGAGTGGCAGGGGGGCAAACCGGGGAGCTGTTTTTT. Its translation is CASRVAGGQTGELFF. Supplemented by reference TRBV5-1 and TRBJ2-2, the full variable domain reads KAGVTQTPRYLIKTRGQQVTLSCSPISGHRSVSWYQQTPGQGLQFLFEYFSETQRNKGNFPGRFSGRQFSNSRSEMNVSTLELGDSALYLCASRVAGGQTGELFFGEGSRLTVL.

The V gene is TRBV5-1, the J gene TRBJ1-4; weak D call: TRBD1 (5 bases). The CDR3 is 16 residues long. The ends were cut back, 4 bases at V and 7 bases at J, with 20 bases in the middle. Germline V gene data show CDR1 as SGHRS and CDR2 as YFSETQ. In DNA, the CDR3 is TGCGCCAGCAGCCAGGGCTACGAGAATGGAATTGAAAAACTGTTTTTT. Its protein product is CASSQGYENGIEKLFF.

Worth noting for this clone: Just one base apart from a much larger clone, this may be a read error. Other nucleotide sequences in the sample specify the same CDR3. This rearrangement joins TRBV29-1 to TRBJ2-7; 7 bases map to TRBD2. CDR3 length: 13 residues. Germline CDR1 reads SQVTM; CDR2 reads ANQGSEA. Trimming removed 7 bases from V and 2 bases from J; junction bases left unmatched: 8. The CDR3, as DNA: TGCAGCGCTGCGGGAGTCCTAGCCTACGAGCAGTACTTC. As protein: CSAAGVLAYEQYF.

Points on this clone: This may be a read error, as it is one base from a much larger clone. The chain combines TRBV4-1 with TRBJ1-1, with D possibly being TRBD1 (5 bases). This CDR3 contains 15 residues. From germline, CDR1 is MGHRA and CDR2 YSYEKL. CDR3 in amino acids: CASSQGTPRRTEASF. DNA for the CDR3: TGCGCCAGCAGCCAAGGGACACCGCGAAGAACTGAAGCTTCCTTT.

About this clone: One end of the junction fails to match germline, which may point to a read error. The chain joins TRBV7-7 to TRBJ2-1; weak D call: TRBD1 (6 bases). The CDR3 is made up of 14 amino acids. The germline V gene encodes CDR1 SSHAT and CDR2 FNYEAQ (reference sequence). CDR3 residues: CASSLGGQTNEQFF. The CDR3, as DNA: TGTGCTAGCAGCTTAGGGGGTCAGACCAATGAGCAGTTCTTC.

The chain carries TRBV5-1 and TRBJ2-1, with 12 bases matching TRBD2. The CDR3 totals 14 residues. In germline, CDR1 is SGHRS, CDR2 YFSETQ. Unmatched junction bases numbered 9, after V lost 9 bases and J lost 8 bases. The CDR3 loop reads CATQRLAGADEQFF. In DNA, the CDR3 is TGCGCCACCCAGCGACTAGCGGGAGCGGATGAGCAGTTCTTC.

This sequence joins TRBV18 and TRBJ1-1; TRBD1 matches at 8 bases. From germline, CDR1 is KGHSH and CDR2 LQKENI. The CDR3 totals 15 residues. J was trimmed by 3 bases and V by 3 bases; bases with no gene match: 6. The CDR3 here is CASSPRQGRDTEAFF. The CDR3 bases are TGTGCCAGCTCACCTCGACAGGGGCGGGACACTGAAGCTTTCTTT.

The V gene is TRBV5-1, the J gene TRBJ2-3; no firm D call. The CDR3 loop spans 17 amino acids. V was pared by 1 base and J by 2 bases, with 17 bases between. Germline V CDR1 and CDR2: SGHRS, YFSETQ. As DNA, the CDR3 is TGCGCCAGCAGCTTGAGATGGAGCGCCGCGTTCACAGATACGCAGTATTTT. It encodes CASSLRWSAAFTDTQYF.

V usage is TRBV19 and J usage is TRBJ2-7; 11 bases fit TRBD2. This CDR3 has 15 residues. Germline CDR1 and CDR2: LNHDA and SQIVND (reference sequence). The V segment lost 2 bases and the J segment 0 bases; nucleotides outside the gene matches: 0. The CDR3 reads CASSITSGSSYEQYF. CDR3 bases: TGTGCCAGTAGTATAACTAGCGGGAGCTCCTACGAGCAGTACTTC.

The rearrangement joins TRBV18 to TRBJ1-1; D gene ambiguous. The CDR3 has 14 amino acids. Germline V gives CDR1 KGHSH, CDR2 LQKENI. V lost 3 bases and J 3 bases, leaving 11 bases between the germline ends. CDR3: CASSPDQAYTEAFF. DNA for the CDR3: TGTGCCAGCTCACCCGATCAGGCGTACACTGAAGCTTTCTTT. Full variable domain (remainder filled in from reference TRBV18 and TRBJ1-1): NAGVMQNPRHLVRRRGQEARLRCSPMKGHSHVYWYRQLPEEGLKFMVYLQKENIIDESGMPKERFSAEFPKEGPSILRIQQVVRGDSAAYFCASSPDQAYTEAFFGQGTRLTVV.

V gene TRBV28 combines with J gene TRBJ2-3; D is uncertain. The CDR3 loop spans 14 amino acids. Germline CDR1 and CDR2: MDHEN and SYDVKM. V lost 2 bases, J lost 2 bases, and 8 bases lay in between. CDR3 nucleotides: TGTGCCAGCAGTTTACAAGCGCTCACAGATACGCAGTATTTT. This translates into CASSLQALTDTQYF.

This chain connects TRBV27 to TRBJ2-2, with TRBD2 identical over 10 bases. CDR1 MNHEY and CDR2 SMNVEV come from the germline V gene (reference sequence). V shed 4 bases and J 4 bases; nucleotides not matched to a gene: 9. The CDR3 is made up of 17 amino acids. The CDR3 sequence is CASSSTSGIGVTGELFF. The CDR3 DNA reads TGTGCCAGCAGTTCCACTAGCGGGATCGGGGTCACCGGGGAGCTGTTTTTT.

This clone appeared a few times. The genes are TRBV28 and TRBJ2-5, with no clear D. With the DNA end fitting TRBJ2-7 better, the J assignment may be wrong. Germline CDR1 is MDHEN and CDR2 is SYDVKM. The CDR3 is 12 amino acids. CDR3 sequence reads: CATRRADYEQYF. The CDR3 bases are TGTGCCACTCGAAGGGCCGACTACGAGCAGTACTTC.

The V and J genes are TRBV4-3 and TRBJ2-2; D gene ambiguous. The V gene's germline CDR1 is LGHNA and CDR2 YSLEER. This CDR3 has 14 residues. The V and J ends lost 3 bases and 5 bases respectively, with 10 bases between them. CDR3 in amino acids: CASSQLGRTGELFF. CDR3 coding DNA: TGCGCCAGCAGCCAGCTCGGGCGGACCGGGGAGCTGTTTTTT.

This sequence joins TRBV27 and TRBJ1-2; D possibly corresponds to TRBD1 (5 bases). The V gene's germline CDR1 is MNHEY and CDR2 SMNVEV (reference sequence). The CDR3 has 15 amino acids. Trimming pared 0 bases from V and 2 bases from J, leaving 10 bases between. CDR3 loop: CASSLSQGSNYGYTF. The CDR3 region has the DNA TGTGCCAGCAGTTTATCGCAGGGATCCAACTATGGCTACACCTTC.

In this sample, this clone turned up a few times. V and J are TRBV10-2 and TRBJ2-2; TRBD2 agrees at 12 bases. Germline loops: CDR1 WSHSY, CDR2 SAAADI. With V trimmed by 2 bases and J by 5 bases, 12 bases remained unmatched. The CDR3 has 19 residues. CDR3 loop: CASSEPRPRLAGETGELFF. The CDR3 coding sequence is TGCGCCAGCAGTGAGCCGCGCCCCAGACTAGCGGGAGAGACCGGGGAGCTGTTTTTT.

This clone was counted between two and nine times. This chain uses TRBV30 with TRBJ1-3; 7 bases line up with TRBD1. Germline CDR1 GTSNPN, CDR2 SVGIG (reference sequence). J was trimmed by 1 base and V by 2 bases; bases with no gene match: 2. This CDR3 spans 14 amino acids. The CDR3 loop is CAWSHRGSGNTIYF. CDR3 bases: TGTGCCTGGAGTCACAGGGGATCTGGAAACACCATATATTTT.